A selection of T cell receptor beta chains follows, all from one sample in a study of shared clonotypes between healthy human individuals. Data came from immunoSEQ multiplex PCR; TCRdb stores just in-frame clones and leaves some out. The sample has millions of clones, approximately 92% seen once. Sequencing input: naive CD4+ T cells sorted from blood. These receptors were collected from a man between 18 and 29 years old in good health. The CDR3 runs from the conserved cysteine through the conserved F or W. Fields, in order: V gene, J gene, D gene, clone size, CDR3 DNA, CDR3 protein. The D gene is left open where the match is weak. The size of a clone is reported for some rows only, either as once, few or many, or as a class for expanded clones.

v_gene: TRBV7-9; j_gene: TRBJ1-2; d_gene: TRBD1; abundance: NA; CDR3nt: TGTGCCAGCAGCTTACTTTCCAGGGGGATAAGTAATGACTATGGCTACACCTTC; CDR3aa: CASSLLSRGISNDYGYTF
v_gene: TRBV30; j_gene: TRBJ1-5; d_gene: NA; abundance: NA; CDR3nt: TGTGCCTGGACCCCGGCGGGACCAAGCAATCAGCCCCAGCATTTT; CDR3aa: CAWTPAGPSNQPQHF
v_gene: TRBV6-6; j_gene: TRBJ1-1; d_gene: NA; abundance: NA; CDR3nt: TGTGCCAGCAGTAAGACATTGAACACTGAAGCTTTCTTT; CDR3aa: CASSKTLNTEAFF
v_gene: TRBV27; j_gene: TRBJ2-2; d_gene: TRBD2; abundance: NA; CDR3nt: TGTGCCAGCAGTTTTGGGAGGGGCACCGGGGAGCTGTTTTTT; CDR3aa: CASSFGRGTGELFF
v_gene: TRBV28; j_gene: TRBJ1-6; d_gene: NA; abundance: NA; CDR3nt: TGTGCCAGCAGTTTGCCCGGAGATTCACCCCTCCACTTT; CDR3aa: CASSLPGDSPLHF
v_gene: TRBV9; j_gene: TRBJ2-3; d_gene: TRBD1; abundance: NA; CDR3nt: TGTGCCAGCAGCGTAGTCGACAGGGCGACAGATACGCAGTATTTT; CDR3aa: CASSVVDRATDTQYF
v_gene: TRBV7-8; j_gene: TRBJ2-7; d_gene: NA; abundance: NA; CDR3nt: TGTGCCAGCAGCTTAAGAGGTGGGGAGCAGTACTTC; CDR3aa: CASSLRGGEQYF
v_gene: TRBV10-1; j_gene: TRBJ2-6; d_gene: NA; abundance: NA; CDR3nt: TGCGCCAGCAGTGATGGAGGGTTGGGATCTGGGGCCAACGTCCTGACTTTC; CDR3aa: CASSDGGLGSGANVLTF
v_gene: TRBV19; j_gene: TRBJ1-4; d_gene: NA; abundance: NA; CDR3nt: TGTGCCAGTAGTGAGGGACTTCGAAAACTGTTTTTT; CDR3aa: CASSEGLRKLFF
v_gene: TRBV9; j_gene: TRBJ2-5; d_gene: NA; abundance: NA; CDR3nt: TGTGCCAGCAGCGGCAGAGTGGAGGGCCGGATAGTGGGGGAAGAGACCCAGTACTTC; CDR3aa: CASSGRVEGRIVGEETQYF
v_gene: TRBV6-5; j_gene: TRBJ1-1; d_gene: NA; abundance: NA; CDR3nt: TGTGCCAGCAGTCCTTTGGGGAACACTGAAGCTTTCTTT; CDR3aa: CASSPLGNTEAFF
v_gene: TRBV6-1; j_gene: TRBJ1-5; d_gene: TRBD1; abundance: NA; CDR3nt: TGTGCCAGCCGGGCGGGACAGTATAGCAATCAGCCCCAGCATTTT; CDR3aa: CASRAGQYSNQPQHF
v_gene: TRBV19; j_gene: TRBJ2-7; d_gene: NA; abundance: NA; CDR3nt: TGTGCCAGTTCCAAGGGGTACGAGCAGTACTTC; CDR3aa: CASSKGYEQYF
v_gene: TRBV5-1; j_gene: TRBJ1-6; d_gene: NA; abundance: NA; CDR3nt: TGCGCCAGCAGCCTACTCACCCCGGGACCGTCGAGGACCTATAATTCACCCCTCCACTTT; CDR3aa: CASSLLTPGPSRTYNSPLHF
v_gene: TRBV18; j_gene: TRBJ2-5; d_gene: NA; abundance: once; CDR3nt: TGTGCCAGCTCACCCCCCTCATCAGAGACCCAGTACTTC; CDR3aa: CASSPPSSETQYF
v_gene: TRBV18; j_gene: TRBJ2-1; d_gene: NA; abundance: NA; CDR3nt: TGTGCCAGCTCATCCGGACAGGGAGGGGATGAGCAGTTCTTC; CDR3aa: CASSSGQGGDEQFF
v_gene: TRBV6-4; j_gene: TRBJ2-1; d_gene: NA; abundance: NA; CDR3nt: TGTGCCACCCGACTAGAACCCTCATACAATGAGCAGTTCTTC; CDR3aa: CATRLEPSYNEQFF
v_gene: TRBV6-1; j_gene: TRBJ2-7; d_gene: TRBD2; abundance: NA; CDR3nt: TGTGCCGGCTGGACTAGCGGGAATGACGAGCAGTACTTC; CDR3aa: CAGWTSGNDEQYF
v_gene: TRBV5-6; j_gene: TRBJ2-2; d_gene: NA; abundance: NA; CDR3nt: TGTGCCAGTTGCGCGGGAATCAACACCGGGGAGCTGTTTTTT; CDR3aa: CASCAGINTGELFF
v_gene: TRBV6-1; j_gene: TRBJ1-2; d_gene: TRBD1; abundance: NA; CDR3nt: TGTGCCAGCAGTGAACAAATCGGACAGGGCTATGGCTACACCTTC; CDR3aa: CASSEQIGQGYGYTF
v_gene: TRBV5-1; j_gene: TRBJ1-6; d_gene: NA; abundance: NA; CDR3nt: TGCGCCAGCAGCTTAAACCAGGGGAATTCACCCCTCCACTTT; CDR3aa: CASSLNQGNSPLHF
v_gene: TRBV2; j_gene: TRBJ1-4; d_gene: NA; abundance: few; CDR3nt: TGTGCCAGCAGAGCGGGGGCAACTAATGAAAAACTGTTTTTT; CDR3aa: CASRAGATNEKLFF
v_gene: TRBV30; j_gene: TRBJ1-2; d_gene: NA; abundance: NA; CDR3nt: TGTGCCTGGAGCCCCAGGGGTTTATACTATGGCTACACCTTC; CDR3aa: CAWSPRGLYYGYTF
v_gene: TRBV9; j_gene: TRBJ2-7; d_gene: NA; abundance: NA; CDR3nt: TGTGCCAGCAGCGTAGGCCCATTCTCCTACGAGCAGTACTTC; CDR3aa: CASSVGPFSYEQYF
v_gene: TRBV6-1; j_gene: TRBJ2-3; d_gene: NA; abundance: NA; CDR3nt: TGTGCCAGCAGGGTGGTTTTTGCGGCAGATACGCAGTATTTT; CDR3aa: CASRVVFAADTQYF
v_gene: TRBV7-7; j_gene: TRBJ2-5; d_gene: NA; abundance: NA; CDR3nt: TGTGCTAGCAGCTTTGTTTCGGGGCCCCAAGAGACCCAGTACTTC; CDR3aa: CASSFVSGPQETQYF
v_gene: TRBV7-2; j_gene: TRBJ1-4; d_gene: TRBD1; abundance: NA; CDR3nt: TGTGCCAGCAGCTCCATGCCCCGGGACAGGCACGAAAAACTGTTTTTT; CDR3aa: CASSSMPRDRHEKLFF
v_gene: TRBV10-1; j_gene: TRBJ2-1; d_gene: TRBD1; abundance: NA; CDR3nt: TGCGCCAGCAGTACCACAGGGGGACTCTACAATGAGCAGTTCTTC; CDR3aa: CASSTTGGLYNEQFF
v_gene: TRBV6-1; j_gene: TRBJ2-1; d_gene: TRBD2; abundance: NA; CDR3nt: TGTGCCAGCAGTGCTCCGGGACTAGCGGGGGACAATGAGCAGTTCTTC; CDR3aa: CASSAPGLAGDNEQFF
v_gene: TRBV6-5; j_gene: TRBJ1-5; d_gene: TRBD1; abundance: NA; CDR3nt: TGTGCCAGCAGTTACTCCCGGGGACAGGGCAATCAGCCCCAGCATTTT; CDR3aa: CASSYSRGQGNQPQHF
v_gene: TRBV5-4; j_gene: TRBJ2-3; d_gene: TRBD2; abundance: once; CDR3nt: TGTGCCAGCAACTCGGGACTAGGGGCAGATACGCAGTATTTT; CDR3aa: CASNSGLGADTQYF
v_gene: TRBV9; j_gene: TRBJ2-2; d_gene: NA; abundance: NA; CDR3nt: TGTGCCAGCAGCGTAGGGGCTAGCCATAACACCGGGGAGCTGTTTTTT; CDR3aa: CASSVGASHNTGELFF